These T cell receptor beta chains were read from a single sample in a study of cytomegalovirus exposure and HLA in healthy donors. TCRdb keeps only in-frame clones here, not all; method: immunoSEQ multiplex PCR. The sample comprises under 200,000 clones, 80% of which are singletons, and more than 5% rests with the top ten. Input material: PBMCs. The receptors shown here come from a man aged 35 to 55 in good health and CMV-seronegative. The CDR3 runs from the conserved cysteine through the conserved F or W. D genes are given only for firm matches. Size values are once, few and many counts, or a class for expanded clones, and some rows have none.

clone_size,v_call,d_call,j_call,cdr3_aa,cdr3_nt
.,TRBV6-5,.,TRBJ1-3,CASSYSTPGSPIYF,TGTGCCAGCAGTTACTCGACGCCAGGGTCCCCCATATATTTT
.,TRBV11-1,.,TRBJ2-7,CASSSLLSYEQYF,TGTGCCAGCAGTTCCCTACTTTCCTACGAGCAGTACTTC
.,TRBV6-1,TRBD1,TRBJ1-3,CASSEVGTGPSGNTIYF,TGTGCCAGCAGTGAAGTAGGGACAGGGCCCTCTGGAAACACCATATATTTT
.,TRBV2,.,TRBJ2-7,CASDGASSYEQYF,TGTGCCAGCGATGGAGCGAGCTCCTACGAGCAGTACTTC
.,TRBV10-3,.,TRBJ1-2,CAIKAGDYGYTF,TGTGCCATCAAGGCAGGGGATTATGGCTACACCTTC
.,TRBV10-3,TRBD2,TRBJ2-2,CAISEGTSGRTGELFF,TGTGCCATCAGTGAGGGGACTAGCGGGAGAACCGGGGAGCTGTTTTTT
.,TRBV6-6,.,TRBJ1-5,CASSSNLNQPQHF,TGTGCCAGCAGTTCAAACCTAAATCAGCCCCAGCATTTT
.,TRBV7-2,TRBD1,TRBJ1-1,CASSLARQGVYTEAFF,TGTGCCAGCAGCTTAGCCAGACAGGGTGTGTACACTGAAGCTTTCTTT
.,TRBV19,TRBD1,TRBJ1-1,CASSLTGARTEAFF,TGTGCCAGTAGTTTAACAGGGGCGAGGACTGAAGCTTTCTTT
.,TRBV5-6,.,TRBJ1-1,CASSLGTANTEAFF,TGTGCCAGCAGCTTGGGGACAGCTAACACTGAAGCTTTCTTT
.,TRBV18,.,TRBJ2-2,CASSRPWSSTTGELFF,TGTGCCAGCTCACGGCCGTGGTCCTCCACCACCGGGGAGCTGTTTTTT
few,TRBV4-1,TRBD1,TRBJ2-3,CASSQDRSGQGVFGTDTQYF,TGCGCCAGCAGCCAAGATAGATCGGGACAGGGGGTTTTTGGCACAGATACGCAGTATTTT
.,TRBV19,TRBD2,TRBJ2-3,CASSMAGGNTDTQYF,TGTGCCAGTAGTATGGCGGGGGGGAACACAGATACGCAGTATTTT
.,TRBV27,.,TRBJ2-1,CASSSLFQRSSYNEQFF,TGTGCCAGCAGTTCCCTATTCCAGCGGTCCTCCTACAATGAGCAGTTCTTC
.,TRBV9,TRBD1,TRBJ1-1,CASSGKTGDTEAFF,TGTGCCAGCAGCGGGAAAACAGGGGACACTGAAGCTTTCTTT
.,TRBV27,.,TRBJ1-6,CASSFNPWGAYNSPLHF,TGTGCCAGCAGTTTTAACCCCTGGGGAGCCTATAATTCACCCCTCCACTTT
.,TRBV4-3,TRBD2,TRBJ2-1,CASSQDGAGVYNEQFF,TGCGCCAGCAGCCAAGATGGAGCGGGAGTATACAATGAGCAGTTCTTC
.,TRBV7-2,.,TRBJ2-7,CASSLAPINEQYF,TGTGCCAGCAGCTTGGCTCCGATTAATGAGCAGTACTTC
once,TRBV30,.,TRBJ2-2,CAWSVSGTGELFF,TGTGCCTGGAGTGTATCCGGGACCGGGGAGCTGTTTTTT
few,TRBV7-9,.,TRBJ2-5,CASSPRRLDGQTQYF,TGTGCCAGCAGCCCTAGACGACTAGACGGGCAGACCCAGTACTTC
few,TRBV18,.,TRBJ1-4,CASSRGRAEKLFF,TGTGCCAGCTCACGGGGCAGGGCGGAAAAACTGTTTTTT
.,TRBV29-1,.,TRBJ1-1,CSVEGVQGGTEAFF,TGCAGCGTTGAAGGTGTTCAGGGTGGCACTGAAGCTTTCTTT
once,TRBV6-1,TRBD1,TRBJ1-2,CASSEELGGSSYGYTF,TGTGCCAGCAGTGAAGAGTTAGGGGGCAGCTCTTATGGCTACACCTTC